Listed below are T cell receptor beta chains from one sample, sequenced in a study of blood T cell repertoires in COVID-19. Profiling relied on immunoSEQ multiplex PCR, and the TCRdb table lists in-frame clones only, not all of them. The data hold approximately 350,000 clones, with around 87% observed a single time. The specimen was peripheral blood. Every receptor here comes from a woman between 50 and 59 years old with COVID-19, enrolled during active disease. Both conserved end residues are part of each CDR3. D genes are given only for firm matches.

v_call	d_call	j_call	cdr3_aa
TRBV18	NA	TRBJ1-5	CASSPDSPRAGNQPQHF
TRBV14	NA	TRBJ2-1	CASSQVLSSSEQFF
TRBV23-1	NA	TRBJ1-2	CASSQIGQCGYTF
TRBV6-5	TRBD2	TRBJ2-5	CASSYGRVSETQYF
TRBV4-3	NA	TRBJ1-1	CASSQRAVSSRGTEAFF
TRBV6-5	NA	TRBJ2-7	CASSYSEREQSYEQYF
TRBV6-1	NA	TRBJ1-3	CASSVGTGYSGNTIYF
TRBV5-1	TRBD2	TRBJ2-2	CASSPTSGANTGELFF
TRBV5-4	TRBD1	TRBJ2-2	CASSPGTGDTGELFF
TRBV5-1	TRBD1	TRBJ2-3	CASSFQGVVRDTQYF
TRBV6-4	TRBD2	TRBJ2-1	CASSRSSGTYNEQFF
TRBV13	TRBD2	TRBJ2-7	CASSGTSGIYEQYF